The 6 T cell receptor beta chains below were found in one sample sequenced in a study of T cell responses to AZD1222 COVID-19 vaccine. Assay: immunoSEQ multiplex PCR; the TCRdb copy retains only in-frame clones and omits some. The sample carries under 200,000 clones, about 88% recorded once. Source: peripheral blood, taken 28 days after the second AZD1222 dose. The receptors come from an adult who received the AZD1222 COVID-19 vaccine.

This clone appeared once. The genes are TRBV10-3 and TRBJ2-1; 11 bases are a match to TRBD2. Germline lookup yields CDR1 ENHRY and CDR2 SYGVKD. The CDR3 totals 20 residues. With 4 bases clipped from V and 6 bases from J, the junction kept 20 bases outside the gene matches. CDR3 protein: CAISAQPGLAAQAVGNEQFF. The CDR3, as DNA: TGTGCCATCAGTGCCCAACCGGGACTAGCGGCCCAGGCGGTCGGCAATGAGCAGTTCTTC.

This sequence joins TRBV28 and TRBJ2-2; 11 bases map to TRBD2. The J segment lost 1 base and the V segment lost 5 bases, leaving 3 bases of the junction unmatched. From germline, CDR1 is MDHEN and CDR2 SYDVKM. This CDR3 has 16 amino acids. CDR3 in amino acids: CASSRLAGMNTGELFF. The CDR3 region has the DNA TGTGCCAGCAGTCGACTAGCGGGAATGAACACCGGGGAGCTGTTTTTT.

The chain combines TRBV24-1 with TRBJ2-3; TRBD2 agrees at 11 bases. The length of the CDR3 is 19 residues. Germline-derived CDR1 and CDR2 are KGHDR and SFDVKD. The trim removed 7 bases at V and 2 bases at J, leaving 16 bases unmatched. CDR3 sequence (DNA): TGTGCCACCAGGCAACTAGCGGGAGTAGGTTCGGCGGACACAGATACGCAGTATTTT. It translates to CATRQLAGVGSADTDTQYF.

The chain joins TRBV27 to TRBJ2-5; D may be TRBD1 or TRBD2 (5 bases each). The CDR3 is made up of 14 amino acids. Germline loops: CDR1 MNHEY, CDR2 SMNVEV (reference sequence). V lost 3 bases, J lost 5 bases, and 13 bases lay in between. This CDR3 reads CASSFAGSLETQYF. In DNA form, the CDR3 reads TGTGCCAGCAGTTTCGCAGGGAGCTTGGAGACCCAGTACTTC.

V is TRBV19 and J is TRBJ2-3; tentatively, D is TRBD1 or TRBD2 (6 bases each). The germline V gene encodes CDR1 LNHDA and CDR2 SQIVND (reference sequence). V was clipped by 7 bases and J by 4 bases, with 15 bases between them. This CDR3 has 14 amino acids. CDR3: CASTLVGGADTQYF. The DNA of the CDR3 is TGTGCCAGTACCCTCGTGGGGGGCGCAGATACGCAGTATTTT.

The CDR3 DNA sequence: TGTGCCAGCAGCCTGGACAGGGCAGTTGAAAAACTGTTTTTT. Its protein is CASSLDRAVEKLFF. The chain employs TRBV5-4 and TRBJ1-4; TRBD1 agrees at 8 bases. The germline V gene encodes CDR1 SGHNT and CDR2 YYREEE (reference sequence). The CDR3 is made up of 14 amino acids. The V gene end was trimmed by 4 bases and the J gene end by 7 bases; junction bases not matched to a gene: 6.